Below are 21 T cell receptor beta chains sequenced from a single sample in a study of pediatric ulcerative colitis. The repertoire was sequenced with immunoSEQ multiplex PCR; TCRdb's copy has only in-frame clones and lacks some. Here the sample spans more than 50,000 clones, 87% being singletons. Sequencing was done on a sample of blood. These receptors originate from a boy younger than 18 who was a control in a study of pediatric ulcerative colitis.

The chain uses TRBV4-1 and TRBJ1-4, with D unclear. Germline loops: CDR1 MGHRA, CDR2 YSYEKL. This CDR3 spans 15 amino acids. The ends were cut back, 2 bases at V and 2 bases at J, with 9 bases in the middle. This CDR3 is CASSQLGSTNEKLFF. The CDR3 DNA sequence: TGCGCCAGCAGCCAACTGGGGTCGACTAATGAAAAACTGTTTTTT.

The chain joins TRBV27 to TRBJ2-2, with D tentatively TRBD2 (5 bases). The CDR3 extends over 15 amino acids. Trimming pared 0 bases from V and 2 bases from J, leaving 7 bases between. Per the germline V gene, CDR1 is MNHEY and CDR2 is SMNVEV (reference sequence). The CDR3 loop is CASSLSTINTGELFF. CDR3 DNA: TGTGCCAGCAGTTTATCGACTATTAACACCGGGGAGCTGTTTTTT.

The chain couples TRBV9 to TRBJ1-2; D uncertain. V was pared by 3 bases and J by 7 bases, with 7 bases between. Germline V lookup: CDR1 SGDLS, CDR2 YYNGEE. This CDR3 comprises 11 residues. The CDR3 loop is CASSGWPGYTF. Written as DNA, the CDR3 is TGTGCCAGCAGCGGCTGGCCTGGCTACACCTTC.

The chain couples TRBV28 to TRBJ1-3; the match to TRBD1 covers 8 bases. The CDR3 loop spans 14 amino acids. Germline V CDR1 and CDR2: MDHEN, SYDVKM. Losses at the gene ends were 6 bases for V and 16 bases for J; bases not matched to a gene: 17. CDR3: CASRTPGQAGVVYF. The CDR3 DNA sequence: TGTGCCAGCAGAACCCCGGGACAGGCCGGTGTAGTTTATTTT. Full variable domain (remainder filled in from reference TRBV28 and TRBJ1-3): DVKVTQSSRYLVKRTGEKVFLECVQDMDHENMFWYRQDPGLGLRLIYFSYDVKMKEKGDIPEGYSVSREKKERFSLILESASTNQTSMYLCASRTPGQAGVVYFGEGSWLTVV.

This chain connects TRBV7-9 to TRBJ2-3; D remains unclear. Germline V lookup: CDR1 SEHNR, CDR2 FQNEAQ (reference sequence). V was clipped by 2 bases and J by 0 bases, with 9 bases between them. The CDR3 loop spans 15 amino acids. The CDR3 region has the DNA TGTGCCAGCAGCTTAACAAGTGGGAGCACAGATACGCAGTATTTT. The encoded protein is CASSLTSGSTDTQYF.

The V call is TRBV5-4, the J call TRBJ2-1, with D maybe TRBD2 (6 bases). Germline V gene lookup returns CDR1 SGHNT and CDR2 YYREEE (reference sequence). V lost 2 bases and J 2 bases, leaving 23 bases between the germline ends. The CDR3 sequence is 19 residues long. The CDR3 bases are TGTGCCAGCAGCTTATCCACGCTAGCGACTCACCTTACCTACAATGAGCAGTTCTTC. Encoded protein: CASSLSTLATHLTYNEQFF. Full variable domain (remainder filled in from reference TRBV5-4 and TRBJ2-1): ETGVTQSPTHLIKTRGQQVTLRCSSQSGHNTVSWYQQALGQGPQFIFQYYREEENGRGNFPPRFSGLQFPNYSSELNVNALELDDSALYLCASSLSTLATHLTYNEQFFGPGTRLTVL.

CDR3 sequence (DNA): TGTGCCAGCAGTGGGGACCGGAACACTGAAGCTTTCTTT. Amino acid sequence: CASSGDRNTEAFF. This chain links TRBV2 with TRBJ1-1; TRBD1 might be the D (5 bases). This CDR3 is built from 13 residues. Germline lookup yields CDR1 SNHLY and CDR2 FYNNEI. Trimming took off 4 bases at V and 1 base at J, with 7 bases between the two ends. The full variable domain, completed using reference TRBV2 and TRBJ1-1, is EPEVTQTPSHQVTQMGQEVILRCVPISNHLYFYWYRQILGQKVEFLVSFYNNEISEKSEIFDDQFSVERPDGSNFTLKIRSTKLEDSAMYFCASSGDRNTEAFFGQGTRLTVV.

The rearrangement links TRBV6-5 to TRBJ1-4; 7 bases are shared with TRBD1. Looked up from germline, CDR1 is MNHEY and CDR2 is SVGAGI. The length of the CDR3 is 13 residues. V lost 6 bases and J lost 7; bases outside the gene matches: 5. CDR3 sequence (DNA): TGTGCCAGCAGGAGGGGGCGAGGTGAAAAACTGTTTTTT. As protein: CASRRGRGEKLFF.

The CDR3 is CASSSQGLGTGELFF. CDR3 DNA: TGCGCCAGCAGCTCACAGGGATTAGGCACCGGGGAGCTGTTTTTT. This sequence joins TRBV5-1 and TRBJ2-2; a weak D match, TRBD1 (6 bases). The ends were cut back, 3 bases at V and 4 bases at J, with 13 bases in the middle. Looked up from germline, CDR1 is SGHRS and CDR2 is YFSETQ. The CDR3 runs to 15 residues.

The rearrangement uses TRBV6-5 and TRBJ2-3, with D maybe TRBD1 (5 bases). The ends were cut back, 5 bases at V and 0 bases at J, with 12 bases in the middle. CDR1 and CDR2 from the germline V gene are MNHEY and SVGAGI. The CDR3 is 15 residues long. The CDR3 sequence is CASSTQGPSTDTQYF. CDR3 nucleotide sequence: TGTGCCAGCAGTACGCAGGGCCCGAGCACAGATACGCAGTATTTT.

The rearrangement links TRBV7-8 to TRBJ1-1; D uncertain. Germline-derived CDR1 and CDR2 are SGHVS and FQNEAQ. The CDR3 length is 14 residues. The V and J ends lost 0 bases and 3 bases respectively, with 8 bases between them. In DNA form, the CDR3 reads TGTGCCAGCAGCTTAGCAGGGTTGGACACTGAAGCTTTCTTT. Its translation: CASSLAGLDTEAFF. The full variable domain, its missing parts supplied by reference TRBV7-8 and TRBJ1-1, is GAGVSQSPRYKVAKRGQDVALRCDPISGHVSLFWYQQALGQGPEFLTYFQNEAQLDKSGLPSDRFFAERPEGSVSTLKIQRTQQEDSAVYLCASSLAGLDTEAFFGQGTRLTVV.

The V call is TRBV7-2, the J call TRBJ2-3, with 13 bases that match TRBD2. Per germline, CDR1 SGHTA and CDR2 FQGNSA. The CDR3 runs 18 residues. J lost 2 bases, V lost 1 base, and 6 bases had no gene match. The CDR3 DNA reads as TGTGCCAGCAGCTTAGGGACTAGCGGGGGTTCCATCACAGATACGCAGTATTTT. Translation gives CASSLGTSGGSITDTQYF.

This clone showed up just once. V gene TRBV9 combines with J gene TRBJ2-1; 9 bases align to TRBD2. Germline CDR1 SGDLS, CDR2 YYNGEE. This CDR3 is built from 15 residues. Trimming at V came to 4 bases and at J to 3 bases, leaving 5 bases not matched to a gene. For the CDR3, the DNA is TGTGCCAGCAGCTCTAGCGGGACCAGCTACAATGAGCAGTTCTTC. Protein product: CASSSSGTSYNEQFF.

CDR3 sequence (DNA): TGTGCCAGCAGCGCGAGCGGGAGTGTCAACGAGCAGTACTTC. Translation gives CASSASGSVNEQYF. This chain connects TRBV9 to TRBJ2-7; 8 bases are shared with TRBD2. The ends lost 3 bases at V and 5 bases at J; junction bases unmatched: 7. In germline, CDR1 is SGDLS, CDR2 YYNGEE. CDR3 length equals 14 residues.

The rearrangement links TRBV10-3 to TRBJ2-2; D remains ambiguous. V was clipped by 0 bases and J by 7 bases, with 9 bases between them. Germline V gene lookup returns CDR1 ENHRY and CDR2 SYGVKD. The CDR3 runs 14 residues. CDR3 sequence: CAISESEQIGELFF. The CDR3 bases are TGTGCCATCAGTGAGTCTGAGCAGATCGGGGAGCTGTTTTTT.

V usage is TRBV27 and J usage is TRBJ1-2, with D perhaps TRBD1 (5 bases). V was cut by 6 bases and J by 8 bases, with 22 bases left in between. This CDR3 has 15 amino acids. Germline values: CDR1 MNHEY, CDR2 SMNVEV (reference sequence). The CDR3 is CASSKWVGRQGGYTF. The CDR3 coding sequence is TGTGCCAGCAGCAAATGGGTGGGCAGGCAGGGAGGCTACACCTTC.

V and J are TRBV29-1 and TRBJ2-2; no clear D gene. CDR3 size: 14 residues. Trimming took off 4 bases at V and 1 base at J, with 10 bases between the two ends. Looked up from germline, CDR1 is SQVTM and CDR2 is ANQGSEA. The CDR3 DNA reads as TGCAGCGTTGGGCACCAGGTGAACACCGGGGAGCTGTTTTTT. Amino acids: CSVGHQVNTGELFF.

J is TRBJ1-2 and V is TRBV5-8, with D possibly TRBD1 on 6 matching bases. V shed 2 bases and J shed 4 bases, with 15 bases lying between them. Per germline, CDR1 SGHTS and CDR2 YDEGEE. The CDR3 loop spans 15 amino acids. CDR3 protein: CASSLKPTGTYGYTF. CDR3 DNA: TGTGCCAGCAGCTTAAAGCCAACAGGGACCTATGGCTACACCTTC.

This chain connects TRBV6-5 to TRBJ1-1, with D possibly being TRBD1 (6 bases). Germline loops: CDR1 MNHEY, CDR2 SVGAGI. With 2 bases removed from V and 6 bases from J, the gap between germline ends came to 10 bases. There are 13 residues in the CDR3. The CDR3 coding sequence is TGTGCCAGCAGTTACAGGGGGAGGTCTGAAGCTTTCTTT. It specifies CASSYRGRSEAFF.

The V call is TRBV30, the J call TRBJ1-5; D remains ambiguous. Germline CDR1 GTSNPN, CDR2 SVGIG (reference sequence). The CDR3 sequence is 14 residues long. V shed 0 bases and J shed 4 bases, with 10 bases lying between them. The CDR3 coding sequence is TGTGCCTGGAGTGTACTCGGGCGTAATCAGCCCCAGCATTTT. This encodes CAWSVLGRNQPQHF.

The CDR3 bases are TGTGCCAGCAGCCCGCAGGGGAGCACAGATACGCAGTATTTT. It yields the protein CASSPQGSTDTQYF. The chain is built from TRBV7-2 and TRBJ2-3, with D tentatively TRBD1 (6 bases). V was pared by 5 bases and J by 0 bases, with 9 bases between. Per the germline V gene, CDR1 is SGHTA and CDR2 is FQGNSA. The CDR3 is 14 amino acids.